The T cell receptor beta chain under discussion was sequenced for a study of shared clonotypes between healthy human individuals. A remark on this clone: What it recognizes is unknown.

Study findings and constraints: Of the naive CD4 clonotypes, approximately 5% were shared across a handful of donors.

The material for each subset, its genomic DNA, was split evenly across several immunoSEQ plates. Clones were sequenced by immunoSEQ multiplex PCR, and TCRdb holds only the in-frame ones, with some missing. Of roughly 650,000 clones detected, around 97% appear once; the ten largest clones hold 0.045% to 0.06%. The CDR3 contains 14 residues. Deletions cut 6 bases from V and 2 bases from J, with 14 bases between. Germline-derived CDR1 and CDR2 are MDHEN and SYDVKM. This clonotype was obtained from a woman in her thirties in good health. V is TRBV28 and J is TRBJ2-7; D is unresolved. Source material: naive CD4+ T cells sorted from blood. As for subset: CD45RA+ positively selected. CDR3 residues: CASSRRLSPYEQYF. In nucleotides, the CDR3 is TGTGCCAGCAGCCGACGACTGTCCCCCTACGAGCAGTACTTC.